Included here is one T cell receptor beta chain sequence, with context. The antigen is not known. The record originates from a study of blood T cells in healthy people across ages. Turning to the study itself: Every two T cells gave about one barcoded beta molecule via template switching.

Next came a second PCR, run for roughly 6 to 11 cycles, which used a sample-barcoded 5' primer along with a J-beta primer mix. The authors tagged each cDNA molecule using a template-switch adaptor with 12 random nucleotides. Each CDR3 protein gets one entry after TCRdb re-called the 5' RACE reads with MiXCR. The data contain 780,000 or so distinct CDR3 sequences, more than 20% of them singletons. Germline CDR1 reads DFQATT; CDR2 reads SNEGSKA (reference sequence). V lost 2 bases, J lost 5 bases, and 8 bases stayed unmatched. The CDR3 sequence is 15 residues long. Study results and caveats: Strong correlation existed between TCR beta diversity and naive T cell percentage. Observed TCR beta diversity per million T cells went down as age went up. This fall followed a roughly linear course with age.

These data also formed part of another study, on T cells of mothers and their children.

The clonotype originates from a boy aged 5-17 years in good health. The V and J genes are TRBV20-1 and TRBJ2-1, with 8 nucleotides matching TRBD2. Sequencing input: blood. CDR3 loop: CSARKKGTSNNEQFF. The DNA of the CDR3 is TGCAGTGCTAGAAAGAAGGGGACTAGTAACAATGAGCAGTTCTTC.